This T cell receptor (beta chain) was obtained from a study of cytomegalovirus exposure and HLA in healthy donors. Germline loops: CDR1 SGHDT, CDR2 YYEEEE. This CDR3 region has 15 residues. Trimming removed 2 bases at V and 1 base at J, with 12 bases between. Assay: immunoSEQ multiplex PCR; the TCRdb copy retains only in-frame clones and omits some. The sample carries roughly 120,000 clones, 88% recorded once. The chain couples TRBV5-6 to TRBJ1-1; perhaps TRBD1 as D (5 bases). The specimen was PBMCs. The clonotype was recovered from a man aged 18 to 29 in good health and CMV-seropositive. The CDR3 sequence: CASSLRGSTNTEAFF. The CDR3 coding sequence is TGTGCCAGCAGCTTAAGGGGCAGCACGAACACTGAAGCTTTCTTT.